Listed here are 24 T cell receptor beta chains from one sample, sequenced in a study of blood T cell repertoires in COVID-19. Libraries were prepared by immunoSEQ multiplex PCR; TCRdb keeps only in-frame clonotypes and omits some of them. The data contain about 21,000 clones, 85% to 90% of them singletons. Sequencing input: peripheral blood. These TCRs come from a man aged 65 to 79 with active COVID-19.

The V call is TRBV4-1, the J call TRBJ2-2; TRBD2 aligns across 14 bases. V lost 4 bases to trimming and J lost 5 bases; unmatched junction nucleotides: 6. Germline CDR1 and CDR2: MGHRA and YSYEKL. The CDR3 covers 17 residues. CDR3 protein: CASSRGLAGVITGELFF. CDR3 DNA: TGCGCCAGCAGCCGGGGACTAGCGGGAGTTATAACCGGGGAGCTGTTTTTT.

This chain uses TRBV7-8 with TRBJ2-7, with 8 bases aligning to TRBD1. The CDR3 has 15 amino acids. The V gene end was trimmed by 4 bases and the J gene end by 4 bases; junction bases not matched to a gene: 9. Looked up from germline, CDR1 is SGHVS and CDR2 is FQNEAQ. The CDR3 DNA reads TGTGCCAGCAGCTCGTTGACAGGGGCTGGTTACGAGCAGTACTTC. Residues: CASSSLTGAGYEQYF.

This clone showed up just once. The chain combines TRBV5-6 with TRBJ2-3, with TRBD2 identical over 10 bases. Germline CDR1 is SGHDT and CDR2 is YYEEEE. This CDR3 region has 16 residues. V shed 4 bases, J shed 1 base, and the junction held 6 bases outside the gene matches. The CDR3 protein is CASSSTLAGGTDTQYF. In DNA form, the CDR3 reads TGTGCCAGCAGCAGCACGCTAGCGGGGGGCACAGATACGCAGTATTTT.

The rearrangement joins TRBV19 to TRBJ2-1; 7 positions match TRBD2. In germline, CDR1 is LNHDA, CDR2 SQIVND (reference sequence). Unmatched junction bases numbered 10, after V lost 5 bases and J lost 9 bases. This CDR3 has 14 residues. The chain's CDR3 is CASSRGLFLGEQFF. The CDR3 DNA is TGTGCCAGTAGTCGGGGACTATTTTTAGGTGAGCAGTTCTTC.

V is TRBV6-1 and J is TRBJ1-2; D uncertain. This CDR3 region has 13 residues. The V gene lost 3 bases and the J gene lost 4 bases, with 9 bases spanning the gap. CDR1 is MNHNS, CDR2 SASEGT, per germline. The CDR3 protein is CASSDRVFYGYTF. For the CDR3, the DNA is TGTGCCAGCAGTGACCGGGTTTTCTATGGCTACACCTTC.

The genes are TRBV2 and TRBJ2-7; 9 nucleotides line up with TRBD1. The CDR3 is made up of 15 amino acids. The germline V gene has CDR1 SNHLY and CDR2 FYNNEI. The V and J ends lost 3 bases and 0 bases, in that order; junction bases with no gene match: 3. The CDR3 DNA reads TGTGCCAGCAGTGATCGGGACAGGGCCTCCTACGAGCAGTACTTC. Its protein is CASSDRDRASYEQYF.

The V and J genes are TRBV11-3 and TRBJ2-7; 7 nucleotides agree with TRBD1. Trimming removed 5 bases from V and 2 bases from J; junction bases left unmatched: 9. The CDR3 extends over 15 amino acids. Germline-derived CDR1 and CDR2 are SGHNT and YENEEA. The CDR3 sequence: CASSGTGAPTYEQYF. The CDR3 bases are TGTGCCAGCAGCGGAACAGGGGCGCCAACCTACGAGCAGTACTTC. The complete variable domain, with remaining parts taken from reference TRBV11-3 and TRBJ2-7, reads EAGVVQSPRYKIIEKKQPVAFWCNPISGHNTLYWYLQNLGQGPELLIRYENEEAVDDSQLPKDRFSAERLKGVDSTLKIQPAELGDSAVYLCASSGTGAPTYEQYFGPGTRLTVT.

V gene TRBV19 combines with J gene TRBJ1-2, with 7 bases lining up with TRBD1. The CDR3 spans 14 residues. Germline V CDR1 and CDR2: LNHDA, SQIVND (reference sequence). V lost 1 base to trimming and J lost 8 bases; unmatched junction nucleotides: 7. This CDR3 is CASSIARGRAGYTF. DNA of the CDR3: TGTGCCAGTAGTATAGCAAGGGGGCGCGCAGGCTACACCTTC.

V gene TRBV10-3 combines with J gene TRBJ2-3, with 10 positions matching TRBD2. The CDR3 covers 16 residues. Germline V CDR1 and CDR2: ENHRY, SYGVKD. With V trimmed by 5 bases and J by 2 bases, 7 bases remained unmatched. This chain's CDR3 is CAISSSGSPVTDTQYF. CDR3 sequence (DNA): TGTGCCATCAGTTCTAGCGGGAGTCCCGTCACAGATACGCAGTATTTT.

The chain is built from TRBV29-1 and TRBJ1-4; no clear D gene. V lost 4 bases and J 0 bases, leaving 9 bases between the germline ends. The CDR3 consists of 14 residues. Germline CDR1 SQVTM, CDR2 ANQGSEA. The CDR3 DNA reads TGCAGCGTTGCGGAGCCACCAACTAATGAAAAACTGTTTTTT. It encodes CSVAEPPTNEKLFF.

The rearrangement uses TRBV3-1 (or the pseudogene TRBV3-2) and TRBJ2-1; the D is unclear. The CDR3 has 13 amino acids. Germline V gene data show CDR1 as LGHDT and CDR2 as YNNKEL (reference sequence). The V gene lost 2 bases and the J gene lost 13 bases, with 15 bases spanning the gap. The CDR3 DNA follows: TGTGCCAGCAGCCAAACCAGGTCCCTTTATCAGTTCTTC. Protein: CASSQTRSLYQFF.

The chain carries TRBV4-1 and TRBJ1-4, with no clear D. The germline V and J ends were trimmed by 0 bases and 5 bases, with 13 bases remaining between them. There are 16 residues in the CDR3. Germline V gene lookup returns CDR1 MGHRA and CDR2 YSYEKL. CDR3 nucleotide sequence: TGCGCCAGCAGCCAAGAATGGAGACTGATGAATGAAAAACTGTTTTTT. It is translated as CASSQEWRLMNEKLFF.

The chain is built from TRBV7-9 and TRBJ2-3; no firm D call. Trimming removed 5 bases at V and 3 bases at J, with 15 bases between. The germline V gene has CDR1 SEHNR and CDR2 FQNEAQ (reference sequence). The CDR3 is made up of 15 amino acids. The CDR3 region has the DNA TGTGCCAGCAGCCATTGGGCAACAGAGACAGATACGCAGTATTTT. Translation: CASSHWATETDTQYF.

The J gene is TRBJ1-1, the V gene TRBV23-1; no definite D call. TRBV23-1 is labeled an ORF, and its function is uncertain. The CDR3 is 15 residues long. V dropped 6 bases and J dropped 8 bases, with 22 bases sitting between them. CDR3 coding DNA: TGCGCCAGCAGCCTCATTCCTCGTAGTCGGGGAGAAGCTTTCTTT. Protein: CASSLIPRSRGEAFF.

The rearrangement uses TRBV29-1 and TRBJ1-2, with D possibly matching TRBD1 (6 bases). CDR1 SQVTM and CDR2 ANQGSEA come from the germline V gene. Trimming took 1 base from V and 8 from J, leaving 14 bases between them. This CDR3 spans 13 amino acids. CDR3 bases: TGCAGCGTTGAAGGGGAATGGGGGCACGGCTACACCTTC. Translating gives CSVEGEWGHGYTF.

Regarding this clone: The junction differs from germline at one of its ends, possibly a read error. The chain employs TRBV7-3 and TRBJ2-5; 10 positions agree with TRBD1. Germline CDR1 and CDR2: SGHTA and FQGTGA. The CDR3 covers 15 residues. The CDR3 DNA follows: TGTGCCAGCAGCATAACCGGGACAGGGGAAGAGACCCAGTACTTC. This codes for CASSITGTGEETQYF.

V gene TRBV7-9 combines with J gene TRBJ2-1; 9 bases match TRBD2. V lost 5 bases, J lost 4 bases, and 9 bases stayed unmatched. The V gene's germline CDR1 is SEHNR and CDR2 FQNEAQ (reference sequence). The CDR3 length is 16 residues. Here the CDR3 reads CASSLLVSGGYNEQFF. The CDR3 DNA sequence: TGTGCCAGCAGCCTCCTCGTGAGCGGGGGGTACAATGAGCAGTTCTTC.

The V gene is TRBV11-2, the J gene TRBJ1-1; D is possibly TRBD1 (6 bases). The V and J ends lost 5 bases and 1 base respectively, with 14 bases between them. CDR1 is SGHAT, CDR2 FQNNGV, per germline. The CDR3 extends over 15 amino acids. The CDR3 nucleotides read TGTGCCAGCAGCCTTACAGGGTTGGGGAACACTGAAGCTTTCTTT. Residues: CASSLTGLGNTEAFF. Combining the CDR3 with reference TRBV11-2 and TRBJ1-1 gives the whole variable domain EAGVAQSPRYKIIEKRQSVAFWCNPISGHATLYWYQQILGQGPKLLIQFQNNGVVDDSQLPKDRFSAERLKGVDSTLKIQPAKLEDSAVYLCASSLTGLGNTEAFFGQGTRLTVV.

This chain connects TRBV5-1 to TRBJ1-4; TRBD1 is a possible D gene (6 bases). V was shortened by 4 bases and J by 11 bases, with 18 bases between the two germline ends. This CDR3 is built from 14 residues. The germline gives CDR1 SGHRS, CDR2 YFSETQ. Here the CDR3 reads CASSPGQIFDKLFF. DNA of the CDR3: TGCGCCAGCAGCCCCGGACAGATTTTCGACAAACTGTTTTTT.

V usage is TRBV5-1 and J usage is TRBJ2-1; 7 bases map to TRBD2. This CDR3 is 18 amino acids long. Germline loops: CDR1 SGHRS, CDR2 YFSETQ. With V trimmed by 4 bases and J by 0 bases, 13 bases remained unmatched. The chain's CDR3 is CASSPAPSGTNSYNEQFF. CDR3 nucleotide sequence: TGCGCCAGCAGCCCGGCCCCCAGCGGGACCAACTCCTACAATGAGCAGTTCTTC.

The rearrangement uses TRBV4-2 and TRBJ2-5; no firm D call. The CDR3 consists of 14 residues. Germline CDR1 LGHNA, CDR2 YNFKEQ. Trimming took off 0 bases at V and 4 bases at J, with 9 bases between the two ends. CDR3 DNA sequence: TGTGCCAGCAGCCAAGAATGGCTTGCAGAGACCCAGTACTTC. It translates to CASSQEWLAETQYF.

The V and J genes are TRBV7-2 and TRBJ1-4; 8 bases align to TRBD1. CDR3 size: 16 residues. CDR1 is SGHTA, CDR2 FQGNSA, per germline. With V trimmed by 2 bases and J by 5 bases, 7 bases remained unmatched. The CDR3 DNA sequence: TGTGCCAGCAGCTTACTCGTAACAGGGGGAAATGAAAAACTGTTTTTT. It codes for CASSLLVTGGNEKLFF.

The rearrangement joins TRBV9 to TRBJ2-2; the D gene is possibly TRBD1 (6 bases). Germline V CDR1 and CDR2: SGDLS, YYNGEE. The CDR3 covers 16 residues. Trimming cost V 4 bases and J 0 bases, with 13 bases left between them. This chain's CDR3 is CASSPFGGTNTGELFF. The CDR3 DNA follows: TGTGCCAGCAGCCCCTTTGGGGGCACGAACACCGGGGAGCTGTTTTTT.

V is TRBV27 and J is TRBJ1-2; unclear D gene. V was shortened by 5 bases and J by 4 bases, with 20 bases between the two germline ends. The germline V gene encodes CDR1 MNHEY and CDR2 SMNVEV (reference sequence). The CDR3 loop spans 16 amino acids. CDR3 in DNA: TGTGCCAGCAGTCCCTCGATGGGCAGTTCCAGCTATGGCTACACCTTC. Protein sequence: CASSPSMGSSSYGYTF.